The TCR beta chain described here comes from a study of CD8+ T cells in alopecia areata (dated by TCRdb to the late 2010s). About the study as a whole: Treated patients were enrolled in an open-label pilot trial of oral tofacitinib at 5 to 10 mg twice daily for moderate-to-severe alopecia areata. Tofacitinib was given for 6 to 18 months, followed by 6 months of follow-up off drug to assess delayed response and recurrence. Disease severity in treated patients was measured with the SALT score, which quantifies the percentage of affected scalp surface area. The study used high-throughput TCRbeta sequencing to examine T cell clonal expansion in alopecia areata, in both the C3H/HeJ mouse model and human patients. On the human side, TCRbeta sequencing was run on scalp tissue and on sorted CD4+ and CD8+ peripheral blood T cells from healthy controls and from alopecia areata patients with either patchy or totalis/universalis disease. Patients on tofacitinib were biopsied at baseline and after 4 and 24 weeks of treatment, and several of the patients also had a later scalp biopsy. Scalp clonality was compared among normal scalp (n=4), patchy alopecia areata scalp (n=8), and alopecia totalis/universalis scalp (n=8). RNA was obtained with the PAXgene miRNA kit for fixed scalp, the miRNeasy kit for PBMCs, and the RNeasy kit for mouse skin. Amplification of TCRbeta CDR3 regions was done by immunoSEQ multiplex PCR using 35 Vbeta forward primers and 13 Jbeta reverse primers. Overall study results and their limits: Many expanded lesional clones persisted in scalp and blood during tofacitinib treatment, which may partly explain relapse after stopping treatment. Compared with mice, TCR sequences shared between patients were less clear, possibly partly because of HLA diversity across the patient population. Tofacitinib significantly lowered scalp clonality and the number of expanded CD8+ clones among the top 100 scalp clones. Unlike mouse skin, which is dominated by gammadelta T cells, normal human skin has resident alphabeta T cells that are also sequenced, and this complicates analysis of the scalp TCR repertoire. Because the treated cohort was small and included a single nonresponder, larger studies are needed to assess links between baseline CD8+ expansion and response. Lesional scalp, especially in alopecia totalis/universalis, showed higher clonality and more expanded CD8+ clones than normal scalp, suggesting antigenic drive.

A remark on this clone: The specificity of this receptor is unknown. No much larger clonotype is one base removed from it; base qualities were not supplied.

The library came from the immunoSEQ multiplex PCR assay. RNA was extracted from all samples and reverse transcribed into cDNA, which served as template for TCR sequencing. SuperScript III was used to make first-strand cDNA, primed with a 2:1 mix of oligo-dT and random hexamers. A synthetic immune receptor repertoire was used to assess amplification bias, and residual bias was removed computationally. The study's own analysis went as follows. Raw reads were preprocessed for error removal, and CDR3 was defined according to IMGT conventions as running from the conserved cysteine to phenylalanine. Clonality was computed by normalizing Shannon entropy by log2 of the number of productive unique TCRs and subtracting the result from 1. Whether each scalp clone was CD4 or CD8 was inferred by checking scalp TCRbeta sequences against the CD4 and CD8 repertoires from sorted blood. The table was pulled from immuneACCESS by TCRdb, which kept in-frame rearrangements only. Such tables lose some clones; where checked, under half of the loss comes from unresolved V genes, and the rest has no known cause. The DNA gave D and trimming, while V, J and clone size come from that table. Across this sample there are fewer than 250,000 clones, with roughly 60% seen only once. The ten largest clones capture about 1.3% of the sample.

Sample treatment or condition, as interpreted from the label and publication: oral pan-JAK inhibitor, 5-10 mg twice daily. From alopecia areata patients, peripheral blood was collected along with lesional scalp punch biopsies. PBMCs were isolated by density centrifugation and stained for CD3, CD4 and CD8, after which CD4+ and CD8+ T cells were sorted on a FACSAria. The germline V gene gives CDR1 as SQVTM and CDR2 as ANQGSEA. Its CDR3 holds 13 amino acids, cysteine through phenylalanine. Only the CDR3 DNA stays, 39 bases, in frame from base 1. V lost 3 bases and J lost 4 bases, and the count of bases not matched to a germline gene is 5.

Sequencing used CD4+ T cells sorted from blood, obtained at week 49, from a patient treated with tofacitinib. The source is a human donor with alopecia areata. The chain is encoded by TRBV29-1 joined to TRBJ1-1, and 7 junctional nucleotides match TRBD1. CDR3 sequence: CSVDRGRSTEAFF. At the DNA level, the sequence is TGCAGCGTTGATAGGGGGCGATCCACTGAAGCTTTCTTT.